This TCR beta chain appears in the sequencing data of a study of control samples from healthy donors and cancer patients. Sequencing was performed with immunoSEQ multiplex PCR; in TCRdb, only in-frame clones are kept and a portion is missing. The repertoire has 130,000 to 150,000 clones, approximately 91% of them found once; the top ten carry 3.2%. The V gene lost 5 bases and the J gene lost 4 bases, with 12 bases spanning the gap. CDR1 is LGHDT, CDR2 YNNKEL, per germline (reference sequence). The CDR3 is 14 amino acids. Material: blood. This clonotype originated in a man younger than 45 in good health. The gene calls are TRBV3-1 (or the pseudogene TRBV3-2) and TRBJ1-3; no definite D call. DNA for the CDR3: TGTGCCAGCAGCAACGGGTTTCAGGGAAACACCATATATTTT. This sequence encodes CASSNGFQGNTIYF.